This T cell receptor beta chain stems from a study of blood T cells in healthy people across ages (dated by TCRdb to between 2014 and 2017). Concerning the study at large: In model experiments, template switching captured roughly one uniquely barcoded TCR beta cDNA molecule for every two T cells. Four age groups were formed from the donors: young (average 16 years), middle-aged (around 39), aged (62) and long-lived (around 82). Using the same blood draw, the study looked at two additional independent replicas of 1 million unique cDNA reads for two donors, one aged 18 to 30 and the other aged 80 or older. To avoid experimental bias, donors of different ages were randomly spread across the sequencing lanes. Using deep sequencing normalized with unique cDNA molecular identifiers, the study measured how TCR beta repertoire diversity changes with age. Broad study findings and their caveats: Observed TCR beta diversity per million T cells fell roughly linearly with age, and a significant reduction was already apparent by age around 40. Because donor CMV infection status was unknown, age-related changes in expanded clonotypes were potentially confounded. Compared with the aged group, the long-lived group had more naive CD4+ T cells, fewer expanded clones and increased TCR diversity, a pattern suggesting age selection. Because profiling used bulk unsorted PBMCs, naive and antigen-experienced compartments could not be compared conclusively. Observed TCR beta diversity correlated strongly with the percentage of naive T cells measured by flow cytometry. Total diversity estimates from one million sequenced T cells were considered lower bounds and underestimates.

Library construction relied on 5' RACE. Instrument on record: Illumina HiSeq 2500. A second 7 to 11 cycle PCR used a sample-barcoded 5' primer and a J-beta primer mix. Each TCR beta cDNA molecule received a unique molecular identifier from a template-switch 5' adaptor carrying 12 random nucleotides. Each sample yielded at least 2.5 million CDR3-containing paired-end reads. The Mint cDNA synthesis kit, primed by a TRBC-specific oligonucleotide, was used to synthesize first-strand cDNA from all RNA. Following uracil-DNA glycosylase treatment, all cDNA underwent a first 18-cycle PCR with the universal primers M1SS and BC2_uni_R. The original methods were these. For normalization, 1 million high-quality reads were randomly selected from each sample, with every read carrying a distinct molecular identifier. Reads with shared molecular identifiers were discarded instead of being binned into consensus sequences. CDR3 identification, clonotype clustering and error correction used MiTCR with a Q25 quality threshold and the strictest error-elimination algorithm. A nonparametric unseen species model using Euler transformation provided a lower-bound estimate of total TCR beta diversity. TCRdb reworked the public reads: Q25 trimming with fastp, MiXCR clone assembly, productive beta chains retained. Every entry covers one CDR3 protein and lists the most common genes and DNA from its rows. The V and J calls were not made by the authors but by TCRdb's processing. The sample yields approximately 800,000 distinct CDR3 sequences; 36% were counted once. Approximately 13% of the sample belongs to the ten largest clones.

Systemically healthy Caucasian individuals from Russia, 39 in total and aged about 6 to 95 years, were included as donors. Each donor gave ten milliliters of peripheral blood, collected into EDTA-treated Vacutainer tubes. Ficoll-Paque density-gradient centrifugation was used to isolate PBMCs, with at least 7 million per sample. Trizol reagent was used to extract total RNA from PBMCs, with at least 5.5 micrograms per sample. For every donor, flow cytometry on a PBMC aliquot measured the percentage of naive CD45RAhigh/CD27high T cells. Spanning cysteine to phenylalanine, the CDR3 consists of 14 amino acids. The kept DNA is CDR3 alone, 42 bases in frame from the first base. Trimming removed 2 bases from V and 0 bases from J, leaving 7 bases between the germline ends. CDR1 and CDR2 were assigned from the germline V gene as SGHTS and YDEGEE. The table lists this clonotype with many counts. Its target antigen remains unknown. Base qualities are not at hand, and no much larger clone is one base apart.

The sequence links TRBV5-8 to TRBJ2-3, with the D gene not confidently named. This TCR was recovered from a man aged 18 to 30 in good health. Sequenced material: blood. The sequence in DNA is TGTGCCAGCAGCTTTGAGTTAAGCACAGATACGCAGTATTTT. It specifies CASSFELSTDTQYF.